This TCR beta chain originates from a study of identifying expanded T cells in peripheral blood. Study-wide results and caveats: Technical replicates showed roughly 1.2 changed clones; around two weeks about 16; four weeks 19.

Profiled with immunoSEQ multiplex PCR; TCRdb holds only in-frame clones, not every one. The data show tens of thousands of clones, approximately 83% seen once. Trimming took off 2 bases at V and 7 bases at J, with 9 bases between the two ends. The CDR3 sequence is 13 residues long. The V gene's germline CDR1 is SGHTA and CDR2 FQGTGA. With respect to this clone: Antigen specificity is unknown.

The specimen sequenced was blood. The clonotype originates from a person aged 18 to 70 in good health. The chain is built from TRBV7-3 and TRBJ2-1, with D uncertain. CDR3 coding DNA: TGTGCCAGCAGCTTATCCCCCGGGAATGAGCAGTTCTTC. It codes for CASSLSPGNEQFF.